This is a list of T cell receptor beta chains from one sample in a study of graft-versus-host responses after intestinal transplantation. For these TCRs, the target antigens are not known. Clones were read by immunoSEQ multiplex PCR, and TCRdb kept only the in-frame ones, dropping some. Among about 120,000 clones listed, around nine tenths were seen once. Sequencing was performed on unstimulated CD4+ T cells sorted from spleen or lymph node cells, taken before intestinal transplant. The receptor source for this set is a human donor who received an intestinal transplant. CDR3s include the opening cysteine and the closing phenylalanine or tryptophan. The order of the fields is CDR3 protein, V gene, J gene.

CATEAGYGYTF,TRBV6-1,TRBJ1-2
CASSKQGAQPQHF,TRBV19,TRBJ1-5
CASSLGQGVVYEQYF,TRBV18,TRBJ2-7
CASSVRAGGSYEQYF,TRBV9,TRBJ2-7
CASSFQGVNSPLHF,TRBV6-6,TRBJ1-6
CASSLGLASTDTQYF,TRBV7-7,TRBJ2-3
CAIRTSGSIDTQYF,TRBV10-3,TRBJ2-3
CASSSAILAGRPYEQYF,TRBV5-1,TRBJ2-7
CASITGTGERQPQHF,TRBV28,TRBJ1-5
CATSLLKREAYEQYF,TRBV15,TRBJ2-7
CASSMDIFSGNTIYF,TRBV18,TRBJ1-3
CASLRRQGPSVNTEAFF,TRBV7-8,TRBJ1-1
CSVDGGDRVGRETQYF,TRBV29-1,TRBJ2-5
CASSRLAGGPDTQYF,TRBV27,TRBJ2-3
CASSITGGRDEQFF,TRBV5-4,TRBJ2-1
CASSQPEREGYEQYF,TRBV4-2,TRBJ2-7
CASEGGLLETQYF,TRBV28,TRBJ2-5
CASGDSHNEQFF,TRBV6-5,TRBJ2-1
CASSLAGGPTDTQYF,TRBV7-3,TRBJ2-3
CASSPPLGGATEAFF,TRBV18,TRBJ1-1
CASKQDRGVGYTF,TRBV7-9,TRBJ1-2
CAWSVDRFTQYF,TRBV30,TRBJ2-3
CATSRERAIDTGELFF,TRBV15,TRBJ2-2
CASSRRHSTGPGTGELFF,TRBV4-2,TRBJ2-2
CASSFWTGGITGELFF,TRBV5-6,TRBJ2-2
CAGMSGGRETQYF,TRBV30,TRBJ2-5
CASSQGIPGQSYNEQFF,TRBV4-3,TRBJ2-1
CASSPRQGAAYSNQPQHF,TRBV7-8,TRBJ1-5
CASSVFTSGSYNEQFF,TRBV9,TRBJ2-1
CASSLRGYDGYTF,TRBV7-9,TRBJ1-2
CASSLGRQGRSYEQYF,TRBV5-4,TRBJ2-7
CASSQARLNTIYF,TRBV14,TRBJ1-3
CASSRQGGKETQYF,TRBV7-2,TRBJ2-5
CASSRSGTGPEKLFF,TRBV18,TRBJ1-4
CASSVGTGGNQPQHF,TRBV19,TRBJ1-5
CASSSGYNTGELFF,TRBV10-1,TRBJ2-2
CASSVNPSGEFTDTQYF,TRBV9,TRBJ2-3
CASSLSGSGRGEQYF,TRBV28,TRBJ2-7
CASSTTISYEQYF,TRBV2,TRBJ2-7
CASSSPGTGKIF,TRBV28,TRBJ1-2
CASSGARSGSGTGELFF,TRBV7-6,TRBJ2-2